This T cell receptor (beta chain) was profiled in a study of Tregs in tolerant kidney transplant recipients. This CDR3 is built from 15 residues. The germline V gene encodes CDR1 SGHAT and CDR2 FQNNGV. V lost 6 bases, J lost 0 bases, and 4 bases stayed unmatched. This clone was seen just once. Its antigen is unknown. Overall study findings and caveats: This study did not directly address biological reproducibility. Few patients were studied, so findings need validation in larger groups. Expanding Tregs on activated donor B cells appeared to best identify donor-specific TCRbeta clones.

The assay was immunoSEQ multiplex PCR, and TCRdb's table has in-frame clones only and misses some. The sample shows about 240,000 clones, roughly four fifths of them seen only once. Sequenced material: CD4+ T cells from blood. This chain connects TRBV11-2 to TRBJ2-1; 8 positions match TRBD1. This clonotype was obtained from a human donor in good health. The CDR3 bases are TGTGCCAGCAGTTCAGGGGGCTTCTCCTACAATGAGCAGTTCTTC. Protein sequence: CASSSGGFSYNEQFF.